The 21 T cell receptor beta chains presented below share a single source sample, sequenced in a study of OX40 agonist ivuxolimab in advanced cancers. Here immunoSEQ multiplex PCR was the method, and the copy in TCRdb shows in-frame clones only, minus some. The sample consists of under 65,000 clones, roughly 85% of them appearing once. This specimen consisted of CD4+ or CD8+ T cells sorted from blood, obtained in a trial of the OX40 agonist ivuxolimab. Every receptor here comes from an adult with an advanced solid tumor such as melanoma, head and neck, liver or kidney cancer.

This clone occurred a few times. V usage is TRBV2 and J usage is TRBJ1-6, with a possible D match to TRBD1 (6 bases). The germline V gene encodes CDR1 SNHLY and CDR2 FYNNEI. Trimming shortened V by 1 base and J by 6 bases, and 13 bases separated the two germline ends. This CDR3 contains 16 residues. The DNA for the CDR3 is TGTGCCAGCAGTGAAGGGCTACGACAGGCTAATTCACCCCTCCACTTT. Protein product: CASSEGLRQANSPLHF.

V is TRBV11-2 and J is TRBJ2-2; D gene uncertain. The ends were cut back, 4 bases at V and 0 bases at J, with 6 bases in the middle. Germline V gene data show CDR1 as SGHAT and CDR2 as FQNNGV. The CDR3 covers 14 residues. CDR3 loop: CASSYHTNTGELFF. Written as DNA, the CDR3 is TGTGCCAGCAGCTACCATACGAACACCGGGGAGCTGTTTTTT. The entire variable domain, with the rest obtained from reference TRBV11-2 and TRBJ2-2, is as follows: EAGVAQSPRYKIIEKRQSVAFWCNPISGHATLYWYQQILGQGPKLLIQFQNNGVVDDSQLPKDRFSAERLKGVDSTLKIQPAKLEDSAVYLCASSYHTNTGELFFGEGSRLTVL.

The chain is built from TRBV10-2 and TRBJ2-7; D may be TRBD1 or TRBD2 (5 bases each). V lost 2 bases to trimming and J lost 5 bases, with 13 bases between them. CDR1 is WSHSY and CDR2 is SAAADI in the germline V gene. This CDR3 is built from 14 residues. DNA of the CDR3: TGCGCCAGCAGTGAGGGGCAGGGAGTTGACGAGCAGTACGTC. Its protein product is CASSEGQGVDEQYV.

The chain is built from TRBV7-9 and TRBJ1-4; the D gene is possibly TRBD1 (6 bases). V was clipped by 5 bases and J by 3 bases, with 10 bases between them. The germline CDR1 and CDR2 sequences are SEHNR and FQNEAQ (reference sequence). The CDR3 has 14 residues. CDR3 bases: TGTGCCAGCAGCACTTCAGGGGCTAATGAAAAACTGTTTTTT. Protein: CASSTSGANEKLFF.

The chain combines TRBV29-1 with TRBJ2-2; either TRBD1 or TRBD2 may fit D (6 bases each). Between the trimmed V and J ends, which lost 3 bases and 4 bases, there was a span of 12 bases. CDR1 is SQVTM and CDR2 is ANQGSEA in the germline V gene. This CDR3 has 14 amino acids. CDR3 residues: CSVDGGLGTGELFF. CDR3 DNA sequence: TGCAGCGTTGATGGGGGGCTTGGCACCGGGGAGCTGTTTTTT.

The V and J genes are TRBV4-3 and TRBJ1-5; D is uncertain. V was cut by 0 bases and J by 1 base, with 7 bases left in between. There are 15 residues in the CDR3. The germline V gene has CDR1 LGHNA and CDR2 YSLEER. CDR3 bases: TGCGCCAGCAGCCAAGATAGGCAGAGCAATCAGCCCCAGCATTTT. Translation gives CASSQDRQSNQPQHF.

The genes are TRBV4-1 and TRBJ2-7, with D possibly matching TRBD1 (5 bases). Per the germline V gene, CDR1 is MGHRA and CDR2 is YSYEKL. Deletions cut 4 bases from V and 3 bases from J, with 10 bases between. This CDR3 contains 13 residues. The CDR3 DNA is TGCGCCAGCAGCCCGGACATTTACTACGAGCAGTACTTC. Protein sequence: CASSPDIYYEQYF.

The chain couples TRBV6-6 to TRBJ2-3; D ambiguous. V was pared by 0 bases and J by 4 bases, with 5 bases between. The CDR3 is 13 amino acids. Germline values: CDR1 MNHNY, CDR2 SVGAGI (reference sequence). CDR3 in DNA: TGTGCCAGCAGTTACTCGACGGCAGATACGCAGTATTTT. It specifies CASSYSTADTQYF.

The chain uses TRBV4-2 and TRBJ2-3, with 7 bases aligning to TRBD1. CDR1 LGHNA and CDR2 YNFKEQ come from the germline V gene. The junction had 10 bases not matched to a gene; V was cut back by 4 bases and J by 3 bases. This CDR3 comprises 16 residues. Written as DNA, the CDR3 is TGTGCCAGCAGCCGCGAACAGGGGAGTGGGACAGATACGCAGTATTTT. Its protein is CASSREQGSGTDTQYF.

The chain couples TRBV6-5 to TRBJ2-7; weak D call: TRBD1 (7 bases). CDR3 length: 15 residues. Germline-derived CDR1 and CDR2 are MNHEY and SVGAGI. V shed 2 bases and J shed 7 bases, with 18 bases lying between them. CDR3 in amino acids: CASSYGGTVPWEQYF. Written as DNA, the CDR3 is TGTGCCAGCAGTTACGGGGGGACAGTGCCTTGGGAGCAGTACTTC.

This chain links TRBV7-3 with TRBJ2-2; no clear D gene. V was pared by 3 bases and J by 6 bases, with 8 bases between. Germline CDR1 reads SGHTA; CDR2 reads FQGTGA. This CDR3 contains 13 residues. CDR3 nucleotides: TGTGCCAGCAGCTTGGACCGAGCCGGGGAGCTGTTTTTT. Translated, it gives CASSLDRAGELFF.

V usage is TRBV5-5 and J usage is TRBJ2-7; D remains unclear. Trimming took 1 base from V and 3 from J, leaving 11 bases between them. The CDR3 covers 14 residues. In germline, CDR1 is SGHKS, CDR2 YYEKEE (reference sequence). The CDR3 sequence: CASSLRSDNYEQYV. The CDR3 bases are TGTGCCAGCAGCTTGAGGAGTGATAACTACGAGCAGTACGTC.

This clone is a singleton in its sample. This chain connects TRBV9 to TRBJ2-1, with TRBD1 identical over 7 bases. Germline lookup yields CDR1 SGDLS and CDR2 YYNGEE. This CDR3 has 15 amino acids. V lost 0 bases to trimming and J lost 4 bases; unmatched junction nucleotides: 4. The CDR3 region has the DNA TGTGCCAGCAGCGTAGGACAGGGCCTATACAATGAGCAGTTCTTC. Its translation is CASSVGQGLYNEQFF.

The chain joins TRBV6-5 to TRBJ1-4; D remains ambiguous. CDR3 size: 15 residues. Germline lookup yields CDR1 MNHEY and CDR2 SVGAGI. The V end was cut by 3 bases, the J end by 7 bases, with 15 bases between. CDR3 in amino acids: CASSYSERIGEKLFF. In DNA, the CDR3 is TGTGCCAGCAGTTATTCGGAAAGGATAGGTGAAAAACTGTTTTTT.

The V call is TRBV4-3, the J call TRBJ2-3, with 7 bases lining up with TRBD1. Germline CDR1 is LGHNA and CDR2 is YSLEER. With V trimmed by 0 bases and J by 0 bases, 15 bases remained unmatched. This CDR3 has 20 amino acids. CDR3 sequence: CASSQEFISPRDRSTDTQYF. For the CDR3, the DNA is TGCGCCAGCAGCCAAGAGTTCATTTCCCCACGGGACAGAAGCACAGATACGCAGTATTTT.

This chain uses TRBV28 with TRBJ2-3; TRBD1 agrees at 8 bases. The germline V gene has CDR1 MDHEN and CDR2 SYDVKM. V lost 4 bases and J lost 2; bases outside the gene matches: 5. CDR3 length: 15 residues. The CDR3 DNA sequence: TGTGCCAGCAGTTGGACAGGGAAAGCCACAGATACGCAGTATTTT. Amino acid sequence: CASSWTGKATDTQYF.

This clone was recorded once. The chain uses TRBV7-9 and TRBJ2-7, with 10 bases fitting TRBD1. The CDR3 has 15 residues. V lost 5 bases and J lost 2; bases outside the gene matches: 6. CDR1 is SEHNR and CDR2 is FQNEAQ in the germline V gene (reference sequence). The CDR3 here is CASSPSGTGAYEQYF. Written as DNA, the CDR3 is TGTGCCAGCAGCCCCTCCGGGACAGGGGCCTACGAGCAGTACTTC.

The J gene is TRBJ1-2, the V gene TRBV4-3, with D unclear. V shed 0 bases and J shed 8 bases, with 10 bases lying between them. Germline loops: CDR1 LGHNA, CDR2 YSLEER. This CDR3 spans 13 amino acids. This CDR3 reads CASSQDYRSGYTF. DNA of the CDR3: TGCGCCAGCAGCCAAGATTACAGAAGCGGCTACACCTTC.

CDR3 DNA: TGTGCCAGCAGTCCAACGGTTGGGGGAGGTGAAAAACTGTTTTTT. Protein sequence: CASSPTVGGGEKLFF. J is TRBJ1-4 and V is TRBV27; TRBD1 might be the D (5 bases). The germline V gene encodes CDR1 MNHEY and CDR2 SMNVEV (reference sequence). This CDR3 comprises 15 residues. Trimming removed 5 bases at V and 7 bases at J, with 17 bases between.

This clone was seen once. This chain joins TRBV5-4 and TRBJ1-1; D gene uncertain. The CDR3 extends over 11 amino acids. V was trimmed by 0 bases and J by 7 bases, leaving 4 bases between them. Germline loops: CDR1 SGHNT, CDR2 YYREEE (reference sequence). The chain's CDR3 is CASSLGFEAFF. The CDR3 nucleotides are TGTGCCAGCAGCTTGGGGTTTGAAGCTTTCTTT.

The rearrangement joins TRBV28 to TRBJ2-1; perhaps TRBD2 as D (7 bases). V was shortened by 5 bases and J by 4 bases, with 15 bases between the two germline ends. Germline lookup yields CDR1 MDHEN and CDR2 SYDVKM. The CDR3 is 15 residues long. CDR3 amino acids: CASSPLEGGYNEQFF. In DNA, the CDR3 is TGTGCCAGCAGTCCTCTAGAGGGGGGGTACAATGAGCAGTTCTTC.